This entry concerns a single TCR beta chain. Its antigen is unidentified. The source of the sample is a study of cytomegalovirus exposure and HLA in healthy donors. The germline CDR1 and CDR2 sequences are SGDLS and YYNGEE. The junction had 6 bases not matched to a gene; V was cut back by 0 bases and J by 8 bases. The CDR3 is made up of 16 amino acids. Study observations and caveats: Later analysis identified several of the most significant clusters that appeared linked to common viral pathogens. It was approximately 150 TCR beta chains that were listed as cytomegalovirus-associated. HLA alleles showed associations with 15,000 to 20,000 TCR beta sequences in a later analysis, at a 0.05 false discovery rate.

The PCR used 60 Vbeta and 13 Jbeta primers. The repertoire was sequenced with immunoSEQ multiplex PCR; TCRdb's copy has only in-frame clones and lacks some. The table lists approximately 120,000 clones, about three quarters of them singletons. This chain connects TRBV9 to TRBJ1-3; 12 bases match TRBD1. Sequencing input: PBMCs. This clonotype was obtained from a man under 40 in good health and CMV-seronegative. CDR3 sequence (DNA): TGTGCCAGCAGCGTAGCCGGGACAGGGGGCATGGACACCATATATTTT. Its translation: CASSVAGTGGMDTIYF.